The entry that follows covers one T cell receptor beta chain sequence. This entry belongs to a study of blood T cell repertoires in COVID-19. About the study: From T cells, B-cell-depleted T cells, or PBMCs came the material, which was cDNA or gDNA.

In the original workflow: Amplification of reference gene primers provided the estimated nucleated cell counts. Sequencing used immunoSEQ multiplex PCR; TCRdb keeps in-frame clones, though not all of them. That table furnishes V, J and clone size, whereas the DNA furnished D and trimming. Of approximately 120,000 clones listed, 74% are singletons. Trimming left V 3 bases short and J 3 bases short, with 15 bases between. The germline V gene has CDR1 MNHEY and CDR2 SVGAGI. This CDR3 region has 15 residues. Seattle cases were enrolled at active infection and followed longitudinally. This receptor was obtained from a man older than 75 with COVID-19, enrolled during active disease. The material sequenced was peripheral blood. This chain links TRBV6-5 with TRBJ2-7; D is perhaps TRBD2 (5 bases). CDR3 sequence (DNA): TGTGCCAGCAGTTATGATTTCGGAGGAGGCTACGAGCAGTACTTC. This encodes CASSYDFGGGYEQYF.